A single sample is the source of the 9 T cell receptor beta chains below, sequenced in a study of shared T cell receptors in the human thymus. The method was immunoSEQ multiplex PCR; TCRdb's version includes in-frame clones alone and lacks a portion of them. The sample lists 700,000 to 750,000 clones; 80% to 90% were seen once. This same sample was also taken into another study, of human thymus T cells.

The material sequenced was thymocytes. These receptors were taken from a girl under two years old with a congenital heart defect.

The rearrangement uses TRBV4-3 and TRBJ1-1; D is perhaps TRBD1 (6 bases). Trimming removed 0 bases from V and 1 base from J, with 12 bases in between. Germline V gives CDR1 LGHNA, CDR2 YSLEER. There are 16 residues in the CDR3. CDR3 region: CASSQEGAVGNTEAFF. In nucleotides, the CDR3 is TGCGCCAGCAGCCAAGAGGGGGCAGTTGGGAACACTGAAGCTTTCTTT.

The genes are TRBV19 and TRBJ1-1, with 8 bases matching TRBD1. The CDR3 is 20 residues long. The germline V gene has CDR1 LNHDA and CDR2 SQIVND (reference sequence). V was clipped by 3 bases and J by 1 base; unmatched bases: 19. In nucleotides, the CDR3 is TGTGCCAGTAGTATCTCTGGGCCCGGGACAGGTAAAAGATGGAACACTGAAGCTTTCTTT. Residues: CASSISGPGTGKRWNTEAFF.

The chain uses TRBV19 and TRBJ2-1, with 14 bases that match TRBD2. CDR3 length: 22 residues. Germline CDR1 reads LNHDA; CDR2 reads SQIVND (reference sequence). The V and J ends lost 3 bases and 4 bases, in that order; junction bases with no gene match: 20. The CDR3 reads CASSIRRVACRLAGGPYNEQFF. The CDR3, as DNA: TGTGCCAGTAGTATTCGCCGGGTCGCTTGTCGACTAGCGGGGGGGCCTTACAATGAGCAGTTCTTC.

V gene TRBV28 combines with J gene TRBJ1-2; tentative D call: TRBD1 (6 bases). The CDR3 length is 13 residues. The germline gives CDR1 MDHEN, CDR2 SYDVKM. Trimming took 5 bases from V and 5 from J, leaving 12 bases between them. CDR3 sequence (DNA): TGTGCCAGCAGTCATGACAGGCCGTATGGCTACACCTTC. This gives the protein CASSHDRPYGYTF.

This clone was counted between two and nine times. The gene calls are TRBV21-1 and TRBJ2-1; the listed D gene, TRBD2, was not tested against the DNA. TRBV21-1 is annotated as a pseudogene. This CDR3 has 11 residues. The CDR3 region has the DNA TGTGCCAGCAGACCCGGACTAGCCGGGTTCTTC. Encoded protein: CASRPGLAGFF.

The chain combines TRBV9 with TRBJ1-1; the D gene is possibly TRBD1 (5 bases). The CDR3 sequence is 14 residues long. The germline V and J ends were trimmed by 0 bases and 3 bases, with 9 bases remaining between them. Germline lookup yields CDR1 SGDLS and CDR2 YYNGEE. CDR3 sequence: CASSVGKGDTEAFF. In DNA, the CDR3 is TGTGCCAGCAGCGTAGGGAAAGGGGACACTGAAGCTTTCTTT.

The chain is built from TRBV25-1 and TRBJ2-7; perhaps TRBD2 as D (5 bases). Germline CDR1 reads MGHDK; CDR2 reads SYGVNS. V was trimmed by 6 bases and J by 2 bases, leaving 20 bases between them. The CDR3 is 16 amino acids. The CDR3 loop reads CASSPSRGSTPYEQYF. CDR3 nucleotides: TGTGCCAGCAGCCCAAGTCGGGGATCCACTCCCTACGAGCAGTACTTC.

V and J are TRBV4-1 and TRBJ2-7; possibly TRBD1 for D (5 bases). The CDR3 runs 14 residues. The ends were cut back, 0 bases at V and 3 bases at J, with 9 bases in the middle. The germline V gene has CDR1 MGHRA and CDR2 YSYEKL. The CDR3, as DNA: TGCGCCAGCAGCCAAGATCGTCAGGGCTACGAGCAGTACTTC. It is translated as CASSQDRQGYEQYF.

The chain links TRBV11-2 to TRBJ1-6; maybe TRBD1 (6 bases). Trimming removed 0 bases at V and 6 bases at J, with 9 bases between. Germline values: CDR1 SGHAT, CDR2 FQNNGV. This CDR3 is built from 15 residues. The CDR3 here is CASSLEGAGNSPLHF. CDR3 nucleotide sequence: TGTGCCAGCAGCTTAGAGGGGGCGGGTAATTCACCCCTCCACTTT.